This T cell receptor beta chain was sequenced for a study of control samples from healthy donors and cancer patients. The CDR3 is 12 residues long. Trimming took 0 bases from V and 8 from J, leaving 4 bases between them. The repertoire was sequenced with immunoSEQ multiplex PCR; TCRdb's copy has only in-frame clones and lacks some. The data show approximately 63,000 clones, roughly 85% seen once. The sample consisted of blood. The chain carries TRBV12-3 or TRBV12-4 and TRBJ2-2; D remains unclear. This TCR was recovered from a man aged 40-49 years in good health. DNA of the CDR3: TGTGCCAGCAGTTTAGCGATAGGGGAGCTGTTTTTT. Protein: CASSLAIGELFF.